Each of the 29 T cell receptor beta chains below was sequenced from the same sample in a study of beta chain features in type 1 diabetes. What was sequenced were expressed TCRB transcripts, since all of the isolated RNA had been reverse transcribed. Assay used: immunoSEQ multiplex PCR; TCRdb lists only in-frame clones, some missing. The data hold 160,000 or so clones, with around 10% observed a single time. The sample taken for sequencing was central memory CD4+ T cells from blood. These receptors came from a man between 18 and 35 years old in good health.

This clone was seen only a few times. This chain uses TRBV11-3 with TRBJ2-5; D is undetermined. Germline assignment: CDR1 SGHNT and CDR2 YENEEA. CDR3 length: 13 residues. V lost 8 bases and J lost 5, with 15 bases in between. The CDR3 spells CASAFQVGETQYF. CDR3 sequence (DNA): TGTGCCAGCGCATTCCAGGTCGGGGAGACCCAGTACTTC.

The V gene is TRBV14, the J gene TRBJ2-3; TRBD2 matches 13 bases. With V trimmed by 3 bases and J by 3 bases, 9 bases remained unmatched. This CDR3 spans 18 amino acids. The germline V gene has CDR1 SGHDN and CDR2 FVKESK. This chain's CDR3 is CASSHRTSGRIRTDTQYF. The CDR3 bases are TGTGCCAGCAGCCACCGGACTAGCGGGAGAATCAGGACAGATACGCAGTATTTT.

The chain combines TRBV7-2 with TRBJ2-1, with 9 positions matching TRBD1. This CDR3 is 14 amino acids long. The V and J ends lost 4 bases and 10 bases, in that order; junction bases with no gene match: 8. CDR1 SGHTA and CDR2 FQGNSA come from the germline V gene. CDR3 coding DNA: TGTGCCAGCAGCTCCGGGACAGGGAGAAAGGAGCAGTTCTTC. It translates to CASSSGTGRKEQFF.

This clone appeared many times. V gene TRBV18 combines with J gene TRBJ1-2, with a tentative D call TRBD1 (6 bases). CDR1 KGHSH and CDR2 LQKENI come from the germline V gene. V lost 4 bases and J lost 5, with 14 bases in between. This CDR3 is 14 amino acids long. CDR3 nucleotide sequence: TGTGCCAGCTCACGGGACACTCAGGATTATGGCTACACCTTC. Its translation is CASSRDTQDYGYTF.

This clone has just a few counts. A junction end diverges from the germline sequence, so it may reflect a read error. The V and J genes are TRBV7-7 and TRBJ2-3; either TRBD1 or TRBD2 may fit D (5 bases each). The length of the CDR3 is 14 residues. Germline V lookup: CDR1 SSHAT, CDR2 FNYEAQ (reference sequence). The CDR3 DNA reads as TGTGCTAGCAGCTTAGCTGGGACGGTAGATACGCAGTATTTT. Protein product: CASSLAGTVDTQYF.

The table lists this clone with a few counts. The genes are TRBV5-4 and TRBJ2-3; possibly TRBD1 or TRBD2 for D (5 bases each). V was shortened by 4 bases and J by 0 bases, with 9 bases between the two germline ends. The CDR3 has 14 residues. Germline values: CDR1 SGHNT, CDR2 YYREEE (reference sequence). CDR3 residues: CASSGTDSTDTQYF. The CDR3 nucleotides read TGTGCCAGCAGCGGGACGGATAGCACAGATACGCAGTATTTT.

This clone was counted only a few times. J is TRBJ2-7 and V is TRBV29-1; 8 nucleotides align to TRBD1. The V segment lost 7 bases and the J segment 1 base; nucleotides outside the gene matches: 6. The CDR3 length is 13 residues. The germline V gene has CDR1 SQVTM and CDR2 ANQGSEA. CDR3 sequence: CSAGGTGSYEQYF. DNA of the CDR3: TGCAGCGCTGGAGGGACAGGTTCCTACGAGCAGTACTTC.

V gene TRBV7-9 combines with J gene TRBJ1-1; a possible D gene is TRBD1 (6 bases). This CDR3 region has 15 residues. Germline V gene data show CDR1 as SEHNR and CDR2 as FQNEAQ (reference sequence). Trimming pared 3 bases from V and 6 bases from J, leaving 17 bases between. CDR3 in amino acids: CASSFRLGTPPEAFF. For the CDR3, the DNA is TGTGCCAGCAGCTTTCGCCTTGGGACACCCCCTGAAGCTTTCTTT.

This clone was observed a few times. This chain uses TRBV7-3 with TRBJ2-3; D not certain. V was cut by 3 bases and J by 4 bases, with 5 bases left in between. The germline CDR1 and CDR2 sequences are SGHTA and FQGTGA. The CDR3 totals 12 residues. The CDR3 protein is CASSFSADTQYF. DNA for the CDR3: TGTGCCAGCAGCTTTAGTGCAGATACGCAGTATTTT.

The rearrangement links TRBV11-2 to TRBJ2-5; maybe TRBD1 (5 bases). V gave up 5 bases and J gave up 3 bases, with 7 bases separating them. Germline CDR1 and CDR2: SGHAT and FQNNGV. This CDR3 spans 12 amino acids. The CDR3 DNA sequence: TGTGCCAGCAGCCCGACAGAAGAGACCCAGTACTTC. Its translation: CASSPTEETQYF.

The chain is built from TRBV4-3 and TRBJ1-1; 8 bases agree with TRBD1. Unmatched junction bases numbered 5, after V lost 3 bases and J lost 2 bases. CDR1 is LGHNA, CDR2 YSLEER, per germline. This CDR3 spans 15 amino acids. The CDR3 region has the DNA TGCGCCAGCAGCCACACGGCAGGGGGCAACACTGAAGCTTTCTTT. This sequence encodes CASSHTAGGNTEAFF.

This clone has a handful of counts. V gene TRBV30 combines with J gene TRBJ1-4; D perhaps matches TRBD1 (6 bases). The CDR3 contains 14 residues. CDR1 is GTSNPN and CDR2 is SVGIG in the germline V gene (reference sequence). The V end lost 1 base, the J end lost 11 bases, and 17 bases lay between the germline ends. The CDR3, as DNA: TGTGCCTGGAGTGACTGGGCAGGGGATACTAAACTGTTTTTT. Translated: CAWSDWAGDTKLFF.

DNA for the CDR3: TGTGCCAGCAGCTCACATGGCAGCTCCTACGAGCAGTACTTC. Encoded protein: CASSSHGSSYEQYF. The V and J genes are TRBV7-2 and TRBJ2-7; D ambiguous. Per the germline V gene, CDR1 is SGHTA and CDR2 is FQGNSA. Trimming cost V 4 bases and J 0 bases, with 10 bases left between them. The CDR3 runs 14 residues.

This clone was detected a few times. J is TRBJ1-2 and V is TRBV30; weak D call: TRBD1 (6 bases). The V end lost 0 bases, the J end lost 14 bases, and 19 bases lay between the germline ends. CDR1 is GTSNPN and CDR2 is SVGIG in the germline V gene (reference sequence). The CDR3 loop spans 13 amino acids. CDR3 sequence (DNA): TGTGCCTGGAGTGTACGGGACACGACGTCGGGAACCTTC. Translated, it gives CAWSVRDTTSGTF.

This chain joins TRBV30 and TRBJ1-1; D is perhaps TRBD1 (6 bases). The germline gives CDR1 GTSNPN, CDR2 SVGIG (reference sequence). The CDR3 contains 13 residues. The V end lost 4 bases, the J end lost 12 bases, and 21 bases lay between the germline ends. CDR3 nucleotide sequence: TGTGCCTGGAACTTCCCGGGGACAACAACAACTTTCTTT. The encoded protein is CAWNFPGTTTTFF.

The table lists this clone with a few counts. The chain couples TRBV28 to TRBJ2-1, with 9 positions matching TRBD2. This CDR3 is 15 amino acids long. Germline lookup yields CDR1 MDHEN and CDR2 SYDVKM. J lost 10 bases, V lost 2 bases, and 9 bases had no gene match. The CDR3, as DNA: TGTGCCAGCAGTTTAATCCAGCGGGAGGCTGGGGAGCAGTTCTTC. Protein sequence: CASSLIQREAGEQFF.

The rearrangement joins TRBV2 to TRBJ2-5; 15 bases agree with TRBD2. V lost 4 bases and J lost 4; bases outside the gene matches: 1. This CDR3 has 15 amino acids. CDR1 is SNHLY and CDR2 is FYNNEI in the germline V gene. CDR3 coding DNA: TGTGCCAGCAGTGGGGGACTAGCGGGAGGAGAGACCCAGTACTTC. Translation: CASSGGLAGGETQYF.

The V and J genes are TRBV4-3 and TRBJ1-1, with D maybe TRBD1 (5 bases). Germline V gives CDR1 LGHNA, CDR2 YSLEER. V lost 4 bases, J lost 4 bases, and 13 bases lay in between. There are 14 residues in the CDR3. The CDR3 nucleotides read TGCGCCAGCAGCCTTAGGAGAGGGGCCACTGAAGCTTTCTTT. Amino acid sequence: CASSLRRGATEAFF.

This clone has only a few counts. This rearrangement joins TRBV5-4 to TRBJ1-4; D unclear. The V end was cut by 2 bases, the J end by 0 bases, with 8 bases between. Germline V gives CDR1 SGHNT, CDR2 YYREEE (reference sequence). The CDR3 has 15 residues. The CDR3 DNA is TGTGCCAGCAGCTTAAGGCGATCAACTAATGAAAAACTGTTTTTT. Protein product: CASSLRRSTNEKLFF.

This clone was seen more than once but under ten times. J is TRBJ2-1 and V is TRBV7-4, with unresolved D. Per germline, CDR1 SGHVT and CDR2 SQSDAQ. The V and J ends lost 7 bases and 6 bases respectively, with 19 bases between them. This CDR3 comprises 15 residues. CDR3 loop: CASILHPPKFNEQFF. The CDR3, as DNA: TGTGCCAGCATCCTACATCCCCCCAAATTCAATGAGCAGTTCTTC.

The chain links TRBV19 to TRBJ2-7, with 7 bases matching TRBD1. Germline CDR1 reads LNHDA; CDR2 reads SQIVND (reference sequence). The CDR3 has 15 amino acids. Germline trimming cut 4 bases from V and 0 bases from J; bases unmatched to any gene: 6. The CDR3 DNA reads as TGTGCCAGTAGTACAGGGGGACACCACTCCTACGAGCAGTACTTC. As protein: CASSTGGHHSYEQYF.

This sequence joins TRBV30 and TRBJ2-7; maybe TRBD1 (6 bases). The CDR3 extends over 12 amino acids. CDR1 GTSNPN and CDR2 SVGIG come from the germline V gene (reference sequence). Deletions cut 2 bases from V and 4 bases from J, with 9 bases between. CDR3 sequence: CAWSKQGYEQYF. CDR3 DNA sequence: TGTGCCTGGAGTAAACAGGGTTACGAGCAGTACTTC.

The sample holds a few counts of this clone. The chain combines TRBV7-3 with TRBJ2-1, with no clear D. The V end was cut by 5 bases, the J end by 3 bases, with 8 bases between. The CDR3 is made up of 13 amino acids. Germline CDR1 and CDR2: SGHTA and FQGTGA. Here the CDR3 reads CASSRDNYNEQFF. The CDR3 coding sequence is TGTGCCAGCAGCAGAGACAACTACAATGAGCAGTTCTTC.

This clone has only a few counts. This chain connects TRBV5-4 to TRBJ2-2; TRBD1 agrees at 10 bases. The V and J ends lost 4 bases and 3 bases, in that order; junction bases with no gene match: 3. Per germline, CDR1 SGHNT and CDR2 YYREEE (reference sequence). The CDR3 length is 15 residues. The CDR3 DNA sequence: TGTGCCAGCAGCAAGGGACAGGGGTACACCGGGGAGCTGTTTTTT. Encoded protein: CASSKGQGYTGELFF.

The rearrangement uses TRBV6-1 and TRBJ2-5; 9 positions agree with TRBD1. Germline V gives CDR1 MNHNS, CDR2 SASEGT. With V trimmed by 10 bases and J by 5 bases, 8 bases remained unmatched. The CDR3 spans 13 residues. The CDR3 spells CATHRGRLETQYF. The CDR3 nucleotides are TGTGCCACGCACAGGGGGCGATTGGAGACCCAGTACTTC.

In this sample, this clone turned up a few times. The V and J genes are TRBV29-1 and TRBJ2-7; no clear D gene. The germline V gene has CDR1 SQVTM and CDR2 ANQGSEA. Trimming removed 6 bases at V and 0 bases at J, with 15 bases between. CDR3 length equals 14 residues. The CDR3, as DNA: TGCAGCGTGCCCTCAGCCGGGTCCTCCTACGAGCAGTACTTC. Translated: CSVPSAGSSYEQYF.

The CDR3 coding sequence is TGTGCCAGCAGGGAACCCGGGACACTAAACAATGAGCAGTTCTTC. Translating it yields CASREPGTLNNEQFF. The rearrangement uses TRBV28 and TRBJ2-1; D possibly corresponds to TRBD1 (6 bases). CDR3 size: 15 residues. The ends were cut back, 6 bases at V and 5 bases at J, with 17 bases in the middle. CDR1 and CDR2 (germline): MDHEN, SYDVKM.

The chain carries TRBV14 and TRBJ2-3; 9 nucleotides agree with TRBD2. The V gene end was trimmed by 1 base and the J gene end by 4 bases; junction bases not matched to a gene: 6. Germline CDR1 and CDR2: SGHDN and FVKESK. The CDR3 length is 16 residues. Written as DNA, the CDR3 is TGTGCCAGCAGCCAAGGGACGCGGGGGGGATCAGATACGCAGTATTTT. The encoded protein is CASSQGTRGGSDTQYF.

The V gene is TRBV11-2, the J gene TRBJ2-3, with 11 bases matching TRBD1. CDR1 and CDR2 from the germline V gene are SGHAT and FQNNGV. CDR3 length: 16 amino acids. J lost 3 bases, V lost 5 bases, and 7 bases had no gene match. The CDR3 DNA sequence: TGTGCCAGCAGCGCGTCGGACAGGGGGCTGACAGATACGCAGTATTTT. Its protein is CASSASDRGLTDTQYF.